This T cell receptor (beta chain) was recorded in a study of blood T cells in healthy people across ages (dated by TCRdb to the mid-2010s). For the wider study: In model experiments, template switching captured about one uniquely barcoded TCR beta cDNA molecule for every two T cells. The study measured age-related changes in TCR beta repertoire diversity using deep sequencing normalized with unique cDNA molecular identifiers. The donors were split into four age groups: young (average around 17 years), middle-aged (nearly 40), aged (more than 60) and long-lived (over 75). Donors of different ages were randomly distributed across sequencing lanes to avoid experimental bias. For two donors (one aged 18 to 29 and one aged 80 or older), the study analyzed two additional independent replicas of 1 million unique cDNA reads from the same blood draw. Findings and caveats that apply to the study as a whole: Bulk unsorted PBMC profiling prevented conclusive comparison of naive and antigen-experienced compartments. Estimates of total diversity based on one million sequenced T cells were regarded as lower bounds and as underestimates. The CMV infection status of donors was not known, potentially confounding age-related changes in expanded clonotypes. The long-lived group showed more naive CD4+ T cells, fewer expanded clones and increased TCR diversity than the aged group, suggesting age selection. A strong correlation was found between observed TCR beta diversity and the percentage of naive T cells measured by flow cytometry. As age increased, observed TCR beta diversity per million T cells dropped in a roughly linear way, and a significant reduction was already evident by age 40.

The library was built by means of 5' RACE. The sample was run on an Illumina HiSeq 2500. The second PCR ran for roughly 7 to 11 cycles and used a J-beta primer mix along with a sample-barcoded 5' primer. A unique molecular identifier was introduced onto each TCR beta cDNA molecule by a template-switch 5' adaptor carrying 12 random nucleotides. At least 2.5 million CDR3-containing paired-end reads were obtained from each sample. First-strand cDNA was synthesized from all RNA with the Mint cDNA synthesis kit, primed by a TRBC-specific oligonucleotide. Following uracil-DNA glycosylase treatment, all cDNA underwent a first 18-cycle PCR with the universal primers M1SS and BC2_uni_R. As for how the authors treated the data: For normalization, 1 million high-quality reads were randomly selected from each sample, with every read carrying a distinct molecular identifier. Reads with shared molecular identifiers were discarded instead of being binned into consensus sequences. MiTCR, set to a Q25 quality threshold and the strictest error-elimination algorithm, was used for CDR3 identification, clonotype clustering and error correction. A nonparametric unseen species model using Euler transformation provided a lower-bound estimate of total TCR beta diversity. In-frame beta chains were kept once TCRdb had trimmed the public reads at Q25 with fastp and called clones with MiXCR. Each CDR3 protein appears once, grouped with its most common genes and DNA. These V and J calls rely on TCRdb rather than the paper's analysis. The sample has about 1.8 million distinct CDR3 sequences on record, around 50% of them singletons. The ten largest clones represent less than 2.5% of the sample.

Systemically healthy Caucasian individuals from Russia, some 36 in total and aged about 6 to 95 years, were included as donors. Each donor gave about 9.7 milliliters of peripheral blood, drawn into EDTA-treated Vacutainer tubes. PBMCs were isolated by Ficoll-Paque density-gradient centrifugation, with at least 6 million obtained per sample. Total RNA, at least 6 micrograms per sample, was extracted from PBMCs with Trizol reagent. For every donor, an aliquot of PBMCs went through flow cytometry to measure the percentages of naive CD45RAhigh/CD27high T cells. Comment on this clonotype: The antigen it binds to is not known. Base-call qualities are not available, and no considerably larger clone is one nucleotide away.

Taken from cysteine to phenylalanine, the CDR3 has 17 residues. The retained sequence is limited to the CDR3, 51 bases, with the frame set at the first base. CDR1 and CDR2, per the germline V gene, are MNHEY and SVGEGT. V trim: 5 bases; J trim: 3 bases; unmatched bases: 15. The receptor's source is a woman aged 40 to 50 in good health. The sample was blood. The chain links TRBV6-2 or TRBV6-3 with TRBJ2-7; 8 bases in between match TRBD1. The nucleotide sequence reads as follows: TGTGCCAGCAGTGACGTCGGACAGGGATTGGGGGTCTACGAGCAGTACTTC. Translated, it reads CASSDVGQGLGVYEQYF.